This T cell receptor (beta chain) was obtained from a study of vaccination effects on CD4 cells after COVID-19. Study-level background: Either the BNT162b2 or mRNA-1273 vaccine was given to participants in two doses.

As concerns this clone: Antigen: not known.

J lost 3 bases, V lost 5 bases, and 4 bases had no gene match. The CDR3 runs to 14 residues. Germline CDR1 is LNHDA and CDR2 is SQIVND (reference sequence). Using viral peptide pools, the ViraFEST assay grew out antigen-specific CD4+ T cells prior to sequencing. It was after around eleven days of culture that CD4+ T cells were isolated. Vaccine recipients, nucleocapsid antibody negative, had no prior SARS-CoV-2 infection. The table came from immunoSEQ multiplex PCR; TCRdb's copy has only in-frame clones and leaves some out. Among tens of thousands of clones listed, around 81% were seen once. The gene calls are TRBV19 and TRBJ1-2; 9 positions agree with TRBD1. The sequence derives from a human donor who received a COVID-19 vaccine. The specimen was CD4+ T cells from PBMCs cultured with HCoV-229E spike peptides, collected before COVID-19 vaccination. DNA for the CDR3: TGTGCCAGTAGTTCGGACAGGGGTGACTATGGCTACACCTTC. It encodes CASSSDRGDYGYTF.